The clone carrying this T cell receptor beta chain was seen a handful of times. Its specificity is not known. This entry belongs to a study of spatial heterogeneity in lung cancer. Study background: TCR and UMI combinations that were unique each appeared, on average, more than ten times in raw reads.

A single record per CDR3 protein comes from TCRdb applying MiXCR to the 5' RACE reads. Here the sample spans some 64,000 distinct CDR3 sequences, 8.4% being singletons. General study points: TCRs found ubiquitously expanded in tumor appeared in blood more at resection than at follow-up.

Time point: sample taken at primary tumor resection. Without sorting, whole RNA was sequenced from tumor, nontumor lung or frozen PBMC. The sequence derives from a female donor with early-stage non-small cell lung cancer. Sequenced here: PBMCs, sampled at surgery.

CDR3 protein: CASSWDGGNTIYF. For the CDR3, the DNA is TGTGCCAGCAGCTGGGACGGGGGAAACACCATATATTTT. The rearrangement uses TRBV7-2 and TRBJ1-3, with D perhaps TRBD1 (5 bases). This CDR3 region has 13 residues. The V end was cut by 4 bases, the J end by 4 bases, with 8 bases between. Germline CDR1 and CDR2: SGHTA and FQGNSA.